Listed below are T cell receptor beta chains from one sample, sequenced in a study of vaccination effects on CD4 cells after COVID-19. No antigen has been identified for these receptors. The method was immunoSEQ multiplex PCR; TCRdb's version includes in-frame clones alone and lacks a portion of them. The table has 45,000 to 60,000 clones, about 80% seen once. The material sequenced was CD4+ T cells from PBMCs cultured without peptide, taken before COVID-19 vaccination. The receptors here all came from a human donor who received a COVID-19 vaccine. The CDR3 runs from the conserved cysteine through the conserved F or W. The order of the fields is V gene, clone size, J gene, D gene, CDR3 protein, CDR3 DNA. The D gene is left open where the match is weak. Size values are once, few and many counts, or a class for expanded clones, and some rows have none.

>TRBV7-8|-|TRBJ1-3|TRBD1
CASSSPRQGKSGNTIYF
TGTGCCAGCAGCTCGCCGAGACAGGGGAAATCTGGAAACACCATATATTTT
>TRBV18|-|TRBJ1-5|-
CASSPTVNQPQHF
TGTGCCAGCTCACCGACGGTCAATCAGCCCCAGCATTTT
>TRBV29-1|-|TRBJ2-3|-
CSVEGNYPYF
TGCAGCGTTGAAGGGAACTACCCGTATTTT
>TRBV7-3|few|TRBJ2-2|TRBD2
CASSLMGGSNTGELFF
TGTGCCAGCAGCTTAATGGGGGGGTCGAACACCGGGGAGCTGTTTTTT
>TRBV7-3|-|TRBJ2-3|TRBD2
CASSRLSGDTDTQYF
TGTGCCAGCAGCCGTCTCAGCGGGGACACAGATACGCAGTATTTT
>TRBV10-3|-|TRBJ1-2|-
CAISDTQVPDRGYTF
TGTGCCATCAGTGATACCCAGGTACCAGATCGGGGCTACACCTTC
>TRBV7-2|-|TRBJ2-2|TRBD2
CASPGGNTGELFF
TGTGCTAGCCCGGGGGGGAACACCGGGGAGCTGTTTTTT
>TRBV6-5|once|TRBJ1-2|TRBD1
CASSYDPGTGYGYTF
TGTGCCAGCAGTTACGACCCGGGGACAGGGTATGGCTACACCTTC
>TRBV5-1|few|TRBJ1-5|-
CASSLTGTPSPQHF
TGCGCCAGCAGCTTAACCGGGACGCCGTCGCCCCAGCATTTT
>TRBV21-1|-|TRBJ2-4|-
CASTHLAKNIQYF
TGTGCCAGCACCCATCTAGCCAAAAACATTCAGTACTTC
>TRBV5-4|-|TRBJ1-2|TRBD1
CASSLGKQGAQGYTF
TGTGCCAGCAGCTTGGGAAAACAGGGGGCGCAGGGCTACACCTTC
>TRBV7-8|-|TRBJ1-2|-
CASSQSGYGYTF
TGTGCCAGCAGCCAGAGTGGCTATGGCTACACCTTC
>TRBV19|few|TRBJ2-2|-
CASSIQSQLNTGELFF
TGTGCCAGTAGTATACAGTCCCAGCTGAACACCGGGGAGCTGTTTTTT
>TRBV5-1|-|TRBJ2-5|TRBD1
CASSLMHGQGGETQYF
TGCGCCAGCAGCTTGATGCATGGACAGGGGGGAGAGACCCAGTACTTC
>TRBV18|-|TRBJ2-5|-
CASSPPGQETQYF
TGTGCCAGCTCACCACCCGGGCAAGAGACCCAGTACTTC
>TRBV12-3/TRBV12-4|-|TRBJ1-1|-
CASSFQGNTEAFF
TGTGCCAGCAGTTTTCAGGGGAACACTGAAGCTTTCTTT
>TRBV6-6|-|TRBJ1-2|-
CASSYSHSLRGYTF
TGTGCCAGCAGTTACTCACACAGCCTTAGGGGCTACACCTTC
>TRBV5-1|-|TRBJ2-1|TRBD2
CASSLVRSSGANEQFF
TGCGCCAGCAGCTTGGTACGAAGTAGCGGGGCCAATGAGCAGTTCTTC
>TRBV2|-|TRBJ2-3|-
CASSETSSTDTQYF
TGTGCCAGCAGTGAGACTAGTAGCACAGATACGCAGTATTTT
>TRBV30|-|TRBJ1-2|TRBD1
CAWSPITGQTPYGYTF
TGTGCCTGGAGTCCCATTACGGGACAGACACCTTATGGCTACACCTTC
>TRBV6-4|once|TRBJ2-3|TRBD2
CASSARSGGSTDTQYF
TGTGCCAGCAGTGCCCGTAGCGGGGGGAGCACAGATACGCAGTATTTT
>TRBV11-3|-|TRBJ2-2|TRBD1
CASSSGTGGRIGELFF
TGTGCCAGCAGCTCCGGGACAGGGGGCAGGATCGGGGAGCTGTTTTTT
>TRBV6-5|-|TRBJ1-2|-
CASRPLDSNYGYTF
TGTGCCAGCAGGCCCTTGGACAGCAACTATGGCTACACCTTC
>TRBV3-1/TRBV3-2|few|TRBJ1-5|TRBD1
CASSQGGQSNQPQHF
TGTGCCAGCAGCCAAGGGGGACAGTCGAATCAGCCCCAGCATTTT
>TRBV5-5|-|TRBJ2-3|-
CASSSFGASTDTQYF
TGTGCCAGCAGCTCGTTTGGGGCTAGCACAGATACGCAGTATTTT
>TRBV15|-|TRBJ1-5|-
CATSRERGTNQPQHF
TGTGCCACCAGCAGAGAACGAGGGACGAATCAGCCCCAGCATTTT
>TRBV5-1|few|TRBJ2-1|TRBD1
CASSFGQGRDEQFF
TGCGCCAGCAGCTTTGGACAGGGGCGGGATGAGCAGTTCTTC
>TRBV29-1|once|TRBJ1-1|-
CSVDNGGALTEAFF
TGCAGCGTTGATAATGGGGGAGCTTTGACTGAAGCTTTCTTT
>TRBV18|-|TRBJ1-1|-
CASSPTGLGEAFF
TGTGCCAGCTCACCCACAGGGCTGGGTGAAGCTTTCTTT